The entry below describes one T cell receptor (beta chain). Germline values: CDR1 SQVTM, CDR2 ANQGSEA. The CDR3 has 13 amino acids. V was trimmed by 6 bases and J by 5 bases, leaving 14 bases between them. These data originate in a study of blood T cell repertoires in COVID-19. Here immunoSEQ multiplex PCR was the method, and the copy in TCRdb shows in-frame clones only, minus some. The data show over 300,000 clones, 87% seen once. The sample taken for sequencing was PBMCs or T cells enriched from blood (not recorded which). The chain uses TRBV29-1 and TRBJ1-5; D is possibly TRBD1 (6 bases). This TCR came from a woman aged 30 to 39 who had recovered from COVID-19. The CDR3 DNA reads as TGCAGCGTCGGAGCGGGGGCATATCAGCCCCAGCATTTT. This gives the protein CSVGAGAYQPQHF.